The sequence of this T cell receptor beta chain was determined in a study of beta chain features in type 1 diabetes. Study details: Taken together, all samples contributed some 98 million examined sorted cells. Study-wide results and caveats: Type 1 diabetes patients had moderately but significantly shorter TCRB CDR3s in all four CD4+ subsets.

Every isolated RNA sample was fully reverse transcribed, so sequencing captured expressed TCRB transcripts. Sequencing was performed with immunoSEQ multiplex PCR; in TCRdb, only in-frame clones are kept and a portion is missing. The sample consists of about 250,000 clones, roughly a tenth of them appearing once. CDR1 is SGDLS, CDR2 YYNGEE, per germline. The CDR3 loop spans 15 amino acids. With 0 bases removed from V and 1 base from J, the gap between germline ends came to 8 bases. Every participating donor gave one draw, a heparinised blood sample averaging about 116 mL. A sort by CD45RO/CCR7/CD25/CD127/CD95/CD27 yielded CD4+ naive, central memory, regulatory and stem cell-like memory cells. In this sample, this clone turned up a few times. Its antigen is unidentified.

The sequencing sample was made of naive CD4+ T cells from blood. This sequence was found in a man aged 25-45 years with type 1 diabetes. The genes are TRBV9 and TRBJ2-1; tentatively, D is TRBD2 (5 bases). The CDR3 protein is CASSVVEGSYNEQFF. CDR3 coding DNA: TGTGCCAGCAGCGTAGTCGAGGGTTCCTACAATGAGCAGTTCTTC.